This passage covers 22 T cell receptor beta chains from one sample sequenced in a study of T-cell memory formation after mild COVID-19. MiXCR, applied by TCRdb to the 5' RACE reads, yields one record per CDR3 protein. The data contain about 360,000 distinct CDR3 sequences, over 10% of them singletons. The sequencing sample was made of PBMCs or a T cell subset sorted from them (not recorded which). These receptor sequences come from a man aged 18 to 29 who had mild COVID-19 (a few samples of this study predate the infection). Cell type and time point are not known.

This clonotype appeared a few times. The rearrangement uses TRBV12-5 and TRBJ1-5, with D hard to call. The CDR3 sequence is 12 residues long. With 2 bases removed from V and 7 bases from J, the gap between germline ends came to 6 bases. Per germline, CDR1 LGHNT and CDR2 FRNRAP. The CDR3: CASGLRTQPQHF. CDR3 coding DNA: TGTGCTAGTGGTTTGCGCACCCAGCCCCAGCATTTT.

The V call is TRBV7-2, the J call TRBJ2-3; the D gene is possibly TRBD1 (5 bases). V was pared by 6 bases and J by 4 bases, with 14 bases between. The germline gives CDR1 SGHTA, CDR2 FQGNSA. The CDR3 is 14 residues long. CDR3 region: CASRSNLGADTQYF. CDR3 sequence (DNA): TGTGCCAGCAGATCAAACCTAGGGGCAGATACGCAGTATTTT.

V usage is TRBV6-5 and J usage is TRBJ2-5; D possibly corresponds to TRBD2 (5 bases). V lost 2 bases and J 1 base, leaving 11 bases between the germline ends. Germline lookup yields CDR1 MNHEY and CDR2 SVGAGI. This CDR3 has 15 amino acids. As DNA, the CDR3 is TGTGCCAGCAGTTACAACGAGCGGCTCCAAGAGACCCAGTACTTC. This gives the protein CASSYNERLQETQYF.

This clonotype occurred many times. The chain joins TRBV25-1 to TRBJ2-7; no clear D gene. Trimming took off 1 base at V and 5 bases at J, with 12 bases between the two ends. The CDR3 extends over 14 amino acids. Germline V gives CDR1 MGHDK, CDR2 SYGVNS. The CDR3 sequence is CASSELSKVHEQYF. CDR3 DNA: TGTGCCAGCAGTGAATTGTCAAAGGTCCACGAGCAGTACTTC.

This clonotype was detected ten times or more. CDR3 nucleotides: TGTGCCAGCAGCTTATACCCACTAGCGGGGGTCACAGATACGCAGTATTTT. Translated: CASSLYPLAGVTDTQYF. The chain uses TRBV7-2 and TRBJ2-3; 11 positions agree with TRBD2. Per germline, CDR1 SGHTA and CDR2 FQGNSA. J gave up 2 bases and V 2 bases, and 6 bases lay outside the gene matches. The CDR3 has 17 amino acids.

The genes are TRBV28 and TRBJ1-3; 10 bases line up with TRBD1. Germline CDR1 is MDHEN and CDR2 is SYDVKM. The trim removed 6 bases at V and 2 bases at J, leaving 7 bases unmatched. The length of the CDR3 is 16 residues. In DNA form, the CDR3 reads TGTGCCAGCAGCCCCGGGACAGGGGTTACTGGAAACACCATATATTTT. Its translation: CASSPGTGVTGNTIYF.

This clonotype was detected only a few times. This chain connects TRBV5-1 to TRBJ2-3; the D gene is possibly TRBD1 (6 bases). The CDR3 spans 15 residues. V was trimmed by 4 bases and J by 1 base, leaving 13 bases between them. The germline V gene has CDR1 SGHRS and CDR2 YFSETQ. CDR3 loop: CASSAGVPGTDTQYF. DNA of the CDR3: TGCGCCAGCAGCGCAGGGGTCCCAGGCACAGATACGCAGTATTTT. Filled out from reference TRBV5-1 and TRBJ2-3, the complete variable domain reads KAGVTQTPRYLIKTRGQQVTLSCSPISGHRSVSWYQQTPGQGLQFLFEYFSETQRNKGNFPGRFSGRQFSNSRSEMNVSTLELGDSALYLCASSAGVPGTDTQYFGPGTRLTVL.

This clonotype was seen more than once but under ten times. The chain uses TRBV7-3 and TRBJ2-1, with 10 positions matching TRBD2. Germline CDR1 SGHTA, CDR2 FQGTGA. V was pared by 5 bases and J by 1 base, with 5 bases of the junction left unmatched. CDR3 length: 16 amino acids. The CDR3 DNA reads TGTGCCAGCAGCAACATAGCGGGGGGTTCCTACAATGAGCAGTTCTTC. Protein: CASSNIAGGSYNEQFF.

This chain links TRBV24-1 with TRBJ2-1; maybe TRBD2 (6 bases). The V end was cut by 2 bases, the J end by 6 bases, with 13 bases between. Germline loops: CDR1 KGHDR, CDR2 SFDVKD. The CDR3 sequence is 15 residues long. The CDR3 here is CATSDSVREVNEQFF. The CDR3 DNA reads as TGTGCCACCAGTGATTCTGTCAGGGAGGTCAATGAGCAGTTCTTC.

In this sample, this clonotype turned up a few times. This rearrangement joins TRBV20-1 to TRBJ1-2; 8 nucleotides match TRBD1. The CDR3 has 13 amino acids. With 3 bases clipped from V and 4 bases from J, the junction kept 4 bases outside the gene matches. Germline CDR1 is DFQATT and CDR2 is SNEGSKA (reference sequence). Here the CDR3 DNA reads TGCAGTGCTAGGGACAGGGCCCTCTATGGCTACACCTTC. Translating gives CSARDRALYGYTF.

This clonotype was observed a few times. This chain joins TRBV6-1 and TRBJ2-1, with D tentatively TRBD1 (6 bases). V was shortened by 6 bases and J by 9 bases, with 18 bases between the two germline ends. This CDR3 comprises 14 residues. Germline V gene lookup returns CDR1 MNHNS and CDR2 SASEGT. CDR3 bases: TGTGCCAGCAGGAACAGGGAAAAGGGTCCTGAGCAGTTCTTC. Protein: CASRNREKGPEQFF.

This clonotype was counted ten times or more. The chain links TRBV4-3 to TRBJ2-1, with 8 bases lining up with TRBD2. The CDR3 is made up of 16 amino acids. Germline V gene lookup returns CDR1 LGHNA and CDR2 YSLEER. The V segment lost 1 base and the J segment 3 bases; nucleotides outside the gene matches: 5. The CDR3 spells CASSQGWAGGYNEQFF. The CDR3 bases are TGCGCCAGCAGCCAAGGATGGGCGGGGGGCTACAATGAGCAGTTCTTC.

This clonotype has just a few counts. This chain uses TRBV20-1 with TRBJ1-5, with D uncertain. Germline values: CDR1 DFQATT, CDR2 SNEGSKA (reference sequence). The CDR3 loop spans 12 amino acids. V lost 7 bases, J lost 4 bases, and 11 bases lay in between. The CDR3 here is CSVSGRNQPQHF. The CDR3 DNA is TGCAGTGTTTCTGGGAGAAATCAGCCCCAGCATTTT.

The J gene is TRBJ2-1, the V gene TRBV6-2 or TRBV6-3; possible D gene TRBD2, 6 bases. V gave up 5 bases and J gave up 4 bases, with 15 bases separating them. The CDR3 contains 15 residues. CDR1 MNHEY and CDR2 SVGEGT come from the germline V gene. CDR3 loop: CASSTGGGVYNEQFF. In DNA, the CDR3 is TGTGCCAGCAGTACTGGTGGCGGGGTATACAATGAGCAGTTCTTC.

The sample holds a few counts of this clonotype. J is TRBJ2-6 and V is TRBV19; D is perhaps TRBD1 (5 bases). This CDR3 has 16 residues. Germline V gene lookup returns CDR1 LNHDA and CDR2 SQIVND (reference sequence). V was cut by 1 base and J by 1 base, with 8 bases left in between. CDR3 sequence reads: CASSIGAGSGANVLTF. The DNA for the CDR3 is TGTGCCAGTAGTATAGGGGCAGGGTCTGGGGCCAACGTCCTGACTTTC.

The sample holds a few counts of this clonotype. V and J are TRBV27 and TRBJ1-1, with TRBD1 matching 9 bases. The germline CDR1 and CDR2 sequences are MNHEY and SMNVEV (reference sequence). After removal of 5 bases from V and 5 bases from J, the junction contained 6 bases not matched to a gene. This CDR3 contains 14 residues. CDR3 in DNA: TGTGCCAGCAGTATAGACAGGGGGGGGACTGAAGCTTTCTTT. Amino acids: CASSIDRGGTEAFF.

CDR3 DNA: TGTGCCAGCAGCCCGGACAGGGAGTGGGCCCAGTACTTC. It is translated as CASSPDREWAQYF. This rearrangement joins TRBV3-1 to TRBJ2-5; TRBD1 matches at 8 bases. The germline V gene encodes CDR1 LGHDT and CDR2 YNNKEL (reference sequence). Trimming at V came to 4 bases and at J to 9 bases, leaving 7 bases not matched to a gene. This CDR3 contains 13 residues.

This clonotype has a handful of counts. This chain uses TRBV9 with TRBJ2-3; TRBD2 matches at 10 bases. V was pared by 4 bases and J by 7 bases, with 6 bases of the junction left unmatched. Per the germline V gene, CDR1 is SGDLS and CDR2 is YYNGEE. The CDR3 covers 14 residues. CDR3 in amino acids: CASSSAGGLNTQYF. DNA of the CDR3: TGTGCCAGCAGCTCAGCGGGGGGGTTAAATACGCAGTATTTT.

This clonotype was found a few times. The genes are TRBV2 and TRBJ1-1; D possibly corresponds to TRBD1 (6 bases). The V end lost 6 bases, the J end lost 0 bases, and 17 bases lay between the germline ends. Germline CDR1 is SNHLY and CDR2 is FYNNEI. The CDR3 contains 16 residues. CDR3: CASSRGWGLMNTEAFF. As DNA, the CDR3 is TGTGCCAGCAGCAGGGGATGGGGTCTAATGAACACTGAAGCTTTCTTT.

This clonotype showed up just a few times. The chain has TRBV11-3 and TRBJ2-7; D might be TRBD1 (5 bases). Germline assignment: CDR1 SGHNT and CDR2 YENEEA. The V gene lost 1 base and the J gene lost 3 bases, with 10 bases spanning the gap. CDR3 length: 14 amino acids. The DNA of the CDR3 is TGTGCCAGCAGCTTAGGGACCCAGGGCTACGAGCAGTACTTC. It codes for CASSLGTQGYEQYF.

The chain combines TRBV2 with TRBJ2-2; D call uncertain. The CDR3 is 13 amino acids. Germline V CDR1 and CDR2: SNHLY, FYNNEI. V was trimmed by 4 bases and J by 6 bases, leaving 9 bases between them. CDR3 region: CASSGTSSGELFF. DNA for the CDR3: TGTGCCAGCAGTGGAACTTCCTCCGGGGAGCTGTTTTTT. Full variable domain (rest looked up from reference TRBV2 and TRBJ2-2): EPEVTQTPSHQVTQMGQEVILRCVPISNHLYFYWYRQILGQKVEFLVSFYNNEISEKSEIFDDQFSVERPDGSNFTLKIRSTKLEDSAMYFCASSGTSSGELFFGEGSRLTVL.

This clonotype was seen a few times. The chain has TRBV7-3 and TRBJ2-3; D uncertain. The CDR3 consists of 13 residues. V was pared by 3 bases and J by 6 bases, with 10 bases between. The germline V gene encodes CDR1 SGHTA and CDR2 FQGTGA. In DNA, the CDR3 is TGTGCCAGCAGCTTTGAACGGGCGGATACGCAGTATTTT. It encodes CASSFERADTQYF.